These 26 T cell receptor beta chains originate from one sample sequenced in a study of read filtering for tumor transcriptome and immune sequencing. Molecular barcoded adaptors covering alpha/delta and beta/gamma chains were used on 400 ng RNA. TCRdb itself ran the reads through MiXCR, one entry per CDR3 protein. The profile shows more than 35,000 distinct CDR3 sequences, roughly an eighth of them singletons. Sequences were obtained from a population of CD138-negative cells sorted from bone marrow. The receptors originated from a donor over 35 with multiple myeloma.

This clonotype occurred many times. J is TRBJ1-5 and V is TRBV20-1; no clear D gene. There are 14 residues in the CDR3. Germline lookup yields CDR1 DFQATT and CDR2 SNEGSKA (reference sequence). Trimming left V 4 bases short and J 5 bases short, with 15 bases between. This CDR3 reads CSATVREPDQPQHF. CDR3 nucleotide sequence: TGCAGTGCTACCGTCCGAGAACCGGATCAGCCCCAGCATTTT.

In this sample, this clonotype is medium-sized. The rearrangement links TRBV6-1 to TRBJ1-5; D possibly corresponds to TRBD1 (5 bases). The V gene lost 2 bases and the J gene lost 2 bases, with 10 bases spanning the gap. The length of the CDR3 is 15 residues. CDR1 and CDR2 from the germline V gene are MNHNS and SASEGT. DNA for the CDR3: TGTGCCAGCAGTGAACGGTGGGGGGGCAATCAGCCCCAGCATTTT. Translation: CASSERWGGNQPQHF.

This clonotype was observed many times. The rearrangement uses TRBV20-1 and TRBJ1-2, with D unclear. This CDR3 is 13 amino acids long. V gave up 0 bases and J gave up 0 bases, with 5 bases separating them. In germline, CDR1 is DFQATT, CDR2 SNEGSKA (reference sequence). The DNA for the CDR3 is TGCAGTGCTAGAGAAAGCGCTAACTATGGCTACACCTTC. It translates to CSARESANYGYTF.

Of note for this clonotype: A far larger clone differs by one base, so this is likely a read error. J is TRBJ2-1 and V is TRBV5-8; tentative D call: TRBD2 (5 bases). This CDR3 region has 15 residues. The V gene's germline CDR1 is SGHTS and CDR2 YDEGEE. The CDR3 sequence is CASSKDPSSYKEQFF. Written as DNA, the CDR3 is TGTGCCAGCAGCAAAGACCCTAGCTCCTACAAAGAGCAGTTCTTC.

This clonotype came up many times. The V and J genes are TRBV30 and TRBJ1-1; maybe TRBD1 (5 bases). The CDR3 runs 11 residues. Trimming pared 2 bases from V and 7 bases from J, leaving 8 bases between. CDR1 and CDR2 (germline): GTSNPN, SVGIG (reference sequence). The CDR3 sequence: CAWSRDLEAFF. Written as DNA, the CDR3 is TGTGCCTGGAGTAGGGACCTTGAAGCTTTCTTT.

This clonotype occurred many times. The CDR3 DNA reads TGTGCCTGGAGTGGGGGATATAGCAATCAGCCCCAGCATTTT. Its protein is CAWSGGYSNQPQHF. The chain combines TRBV30 with TRBJ1-5; no firm D call. Germline CDR1 reads GTSNPN; CDR2 reads SVGIG (reference sequence). The CDR3 covers 14 residues. V lost 1 base and J lost 0, with 7 bases in between.

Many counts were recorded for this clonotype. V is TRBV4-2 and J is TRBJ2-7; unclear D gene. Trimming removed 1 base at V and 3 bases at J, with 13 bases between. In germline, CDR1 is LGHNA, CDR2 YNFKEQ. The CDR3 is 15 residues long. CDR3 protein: CASSQVSRTDYEQYF. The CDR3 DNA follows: TGTGCCAGCAGCCAAGTTTCCCGGACCGACTACGAGCAGTACTTC.

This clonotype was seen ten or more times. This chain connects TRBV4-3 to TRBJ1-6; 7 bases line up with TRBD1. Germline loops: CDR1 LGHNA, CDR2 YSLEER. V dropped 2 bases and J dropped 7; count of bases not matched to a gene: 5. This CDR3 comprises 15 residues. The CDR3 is CASSQLRTGNSPLHF. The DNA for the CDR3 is TGCGCCAGCAGCCAACTAAGGACAGGCAATTCACCCCTCCACTTT.

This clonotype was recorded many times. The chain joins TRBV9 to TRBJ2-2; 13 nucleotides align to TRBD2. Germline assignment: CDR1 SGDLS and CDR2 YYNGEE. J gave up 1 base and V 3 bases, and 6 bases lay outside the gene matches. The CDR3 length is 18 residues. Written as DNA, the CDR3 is TGTGCCAGCAGCGGGACTAGCGGGAGTTTAATGAACACCGGGGAGCTGTTTTTT. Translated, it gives CASSGTSGSLMNTGELFF.

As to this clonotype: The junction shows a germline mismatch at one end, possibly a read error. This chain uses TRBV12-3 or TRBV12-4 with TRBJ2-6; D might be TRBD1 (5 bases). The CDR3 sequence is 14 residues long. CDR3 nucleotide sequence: TGTGCCAGCAGTTCCGGCCCTGGGGCCGACGTCCTGACTTTC. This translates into CASSSGPGADVLTF.

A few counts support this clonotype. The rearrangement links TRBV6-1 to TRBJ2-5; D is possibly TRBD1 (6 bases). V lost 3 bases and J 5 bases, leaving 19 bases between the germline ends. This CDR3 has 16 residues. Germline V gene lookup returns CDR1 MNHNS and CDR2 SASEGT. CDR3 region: CASSEWFSPGDETQYF. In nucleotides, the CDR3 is TGTGCCAGCAGTGAGTGGTTTTCGCCAGGGGACGAGACCCAGTACTTC.

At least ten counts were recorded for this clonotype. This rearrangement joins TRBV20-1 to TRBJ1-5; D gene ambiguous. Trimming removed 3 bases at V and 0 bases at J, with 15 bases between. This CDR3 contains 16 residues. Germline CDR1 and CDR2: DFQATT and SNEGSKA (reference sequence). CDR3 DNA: TGCAGTGCTAGGCCCCAAGAAGGGATTAGCAATCAGCCCCAGCATTTT. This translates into CSARPQEGISNQPQHF.

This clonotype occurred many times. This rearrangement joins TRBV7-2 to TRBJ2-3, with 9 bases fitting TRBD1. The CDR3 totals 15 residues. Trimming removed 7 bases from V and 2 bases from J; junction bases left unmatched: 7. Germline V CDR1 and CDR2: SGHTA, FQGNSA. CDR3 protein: CASILGQGITDTQYF. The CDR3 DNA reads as TGTGCCAGCATCTTGGGACAGGGAATCACAGATACGCAGTATTTT.

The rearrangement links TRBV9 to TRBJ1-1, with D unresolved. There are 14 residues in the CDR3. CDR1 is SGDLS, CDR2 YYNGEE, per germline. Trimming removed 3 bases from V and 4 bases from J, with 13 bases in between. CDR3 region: CASSAPDRSTEAFF. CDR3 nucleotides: TGTGCCAGCAGCGCACCGGACCGTTCCACTGAAGCTTTCTTT.

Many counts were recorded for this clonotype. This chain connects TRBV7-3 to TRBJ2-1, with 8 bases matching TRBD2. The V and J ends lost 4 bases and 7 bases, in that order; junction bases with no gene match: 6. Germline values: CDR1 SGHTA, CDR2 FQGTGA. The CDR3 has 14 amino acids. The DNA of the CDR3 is TGTGCCAGCAGCTCCAGCGGGGGCATGAATGAGCAGTTCTTC. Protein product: CASSSSGGMNEQFF.

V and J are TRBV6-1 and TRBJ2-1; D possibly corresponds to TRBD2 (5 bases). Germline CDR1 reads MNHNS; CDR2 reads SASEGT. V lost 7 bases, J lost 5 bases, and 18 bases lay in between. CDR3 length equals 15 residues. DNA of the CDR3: TGTGCCAGCATTCCGGAGGAGACAAATCACAATGAGCAGTTCTTC. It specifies CASIPEETNHNEQFF.

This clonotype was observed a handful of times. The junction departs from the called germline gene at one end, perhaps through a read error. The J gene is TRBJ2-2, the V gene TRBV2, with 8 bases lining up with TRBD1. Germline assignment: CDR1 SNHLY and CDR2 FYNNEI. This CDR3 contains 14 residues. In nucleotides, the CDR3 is TGTACCAGCAGGGGGCTGGGGAACACCGGGGAGCTGTTTTTT. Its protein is CTSRGLGNTGELFF.

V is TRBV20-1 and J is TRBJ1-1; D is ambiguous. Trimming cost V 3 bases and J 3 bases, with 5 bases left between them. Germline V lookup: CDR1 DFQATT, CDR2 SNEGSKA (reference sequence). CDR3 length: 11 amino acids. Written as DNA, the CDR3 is TGCAGTGCTAGCCATCACACTGAAGCTTTCTTT. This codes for CSASHHTEAFF.

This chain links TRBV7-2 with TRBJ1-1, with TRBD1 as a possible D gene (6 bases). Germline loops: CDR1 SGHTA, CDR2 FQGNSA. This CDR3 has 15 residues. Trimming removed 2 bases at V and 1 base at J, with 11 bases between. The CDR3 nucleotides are TGTGCCAGCAGCTTAACTGGGGGCAGGAACACTGAAGCTTTCTTT. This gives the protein CASSLTGGRNTEAFF.

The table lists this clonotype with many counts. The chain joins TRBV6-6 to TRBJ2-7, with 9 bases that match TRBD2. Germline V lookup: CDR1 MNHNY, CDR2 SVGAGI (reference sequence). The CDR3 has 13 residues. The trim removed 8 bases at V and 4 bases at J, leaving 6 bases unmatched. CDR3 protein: CASGSTSGYEQYF. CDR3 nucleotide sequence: TGTGCCAGCGGCTCGACTAGCGGTTACGAGCAGTACTTC.

The CDR3 is CASSPDSMVGANVLTF. The CDR3 DNA follows: TGTGCCAGCAGCCCGGACAGTATGGTCGGGGCCAACGTCCTGACTTTC. The chain joins TRBV7-9 to TRBJ2-6, with D possibly being TRBD1 (6 bases). Between the trimmed V and J ends, which lost 5 bases and 4 bases, there was a span of 15 bases. This CDR3 has 16 amino acids. Germline V gene lookup returns CDR1 SEHNR and CDR2 FQNEAQ (reference sequence).

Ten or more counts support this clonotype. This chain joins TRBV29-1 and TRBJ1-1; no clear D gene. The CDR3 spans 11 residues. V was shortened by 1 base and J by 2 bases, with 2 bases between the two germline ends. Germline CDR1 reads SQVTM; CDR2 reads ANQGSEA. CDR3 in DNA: TGCAGCGTTGAAGCTAACACTGAAGCTTTCTTT. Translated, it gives CSVEANTEAFF.

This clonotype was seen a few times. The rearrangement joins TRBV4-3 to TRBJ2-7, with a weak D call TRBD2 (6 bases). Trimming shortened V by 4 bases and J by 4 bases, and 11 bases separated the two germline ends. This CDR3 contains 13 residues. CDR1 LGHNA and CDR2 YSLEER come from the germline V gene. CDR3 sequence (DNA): TGCGCCAGCAGCCTCATTAGCGGATACGAGCAGTACTTC. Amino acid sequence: CASSLISGYEQYF.

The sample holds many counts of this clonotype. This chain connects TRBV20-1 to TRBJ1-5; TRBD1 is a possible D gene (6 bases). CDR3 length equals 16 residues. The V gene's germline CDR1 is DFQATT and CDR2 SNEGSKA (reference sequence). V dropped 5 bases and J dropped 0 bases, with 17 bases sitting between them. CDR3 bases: TGCAGTGCTGAGCTGGACAGCGGTTATAGCAATCAGCCCCAGCATTTT. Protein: CSAELDSGYSNQPQHF.

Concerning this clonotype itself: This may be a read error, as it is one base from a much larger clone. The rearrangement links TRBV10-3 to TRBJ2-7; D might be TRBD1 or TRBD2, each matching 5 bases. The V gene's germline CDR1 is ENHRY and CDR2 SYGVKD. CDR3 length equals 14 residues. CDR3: CAIRGDGTSYEQHF. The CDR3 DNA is TGTGCCATCAGGGGGGACGGAACCTCCTACGAGCAGCACTTC.

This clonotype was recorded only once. In DNA, the CDR3 is TGTGCCAGCAGTTACAGGGCCGAGCAGTACTTC. Translation gives CASSYRAEQYF. J is TRBJ2-7 and V is TRBV6-5; unclear D gene. Germline CDR1 reads MNHEY; CDR2 reads SVGAGI. With 2 bases removed from V and 6 bases from J, the gap between germline ends came to 5 bases. The CDR3 extends over 11 amino acids.